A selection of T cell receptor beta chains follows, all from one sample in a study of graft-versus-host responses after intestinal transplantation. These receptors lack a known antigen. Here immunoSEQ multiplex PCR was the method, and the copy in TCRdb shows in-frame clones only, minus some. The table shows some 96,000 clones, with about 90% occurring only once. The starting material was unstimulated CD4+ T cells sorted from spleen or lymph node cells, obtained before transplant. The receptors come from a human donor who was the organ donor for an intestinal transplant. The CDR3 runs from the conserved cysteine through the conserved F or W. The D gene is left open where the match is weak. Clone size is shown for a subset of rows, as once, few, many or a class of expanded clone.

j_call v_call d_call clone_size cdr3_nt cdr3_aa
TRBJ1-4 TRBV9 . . TGTGCCAGCAGCGGCAGAATTGGGGACAATGAAAAACTGTTTTTT CASSGRIGDNEKLFF
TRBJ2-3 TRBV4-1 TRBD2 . TGCGCCAGCAGCCAAGTCGCGGGGGGAACAGATACGCAGTATTTT CASSQVAGGTDTQYF
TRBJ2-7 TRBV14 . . TGTGCCAGCAGCCAAAGGACCGGGCTCTACGAGCAGTACTTC CASSQRTGLYEQYF
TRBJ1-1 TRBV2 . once TGTGCCAGCAGTGAGGGCAGAAGGGACACTGAAGCTTTCTTT CASSEGRRDTEAFF
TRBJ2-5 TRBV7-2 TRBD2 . TGTGCCAGCAGCTTAGCCTTCTCTAGCGGCCAAGAGACCCAGTACTTC CASSLAFSSGQETQYF
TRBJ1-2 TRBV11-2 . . TGTGCCAGCAGCTCACTAAAGGGTAGGGGTGACTATGGCTACACCTTC CASSSLKGRGDYGYTF
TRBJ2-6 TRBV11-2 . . TGTGCCAGCAGCTTAGACGAATATCTCGGGATCTCTGGGGCCAACGTCCTGACTTTC CASSLDEYLGISGANVLTF
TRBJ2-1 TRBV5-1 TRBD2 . TGCGCCAGCAGCCAGGGACTAGCGGGGGGGCGGTATGAGCAGTTCTTC CASSQGLAGGRYEQFF
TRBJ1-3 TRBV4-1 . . TGCGCCAGCAGCCAAGTTGCGGGCCCGAGCTCTGGAAACACCATATATTTT CASSQVAGPSSGNTIYF
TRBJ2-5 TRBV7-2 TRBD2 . TGTGCCAGCAGCTTAAGGACTAGCGTGGAGACCCAGTACTTC CASSLRTSVETQYF
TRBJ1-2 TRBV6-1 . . TGTGCCAGCAGGACAAACCGCCCAGGCTATGGCTACACCTTC CASRTNRPGYGYTF
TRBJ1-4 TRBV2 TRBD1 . TGTGCCAGCAGCCTACAGGGGTTAAGGGAAAAACTGTTTTTT CASSLQGLREKLFF
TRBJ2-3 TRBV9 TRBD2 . TGTGCCAGCAGCGTAGTTGCGGGGGGGACAGATACGCAGTATTTT CASSVVAGGTDTQYF
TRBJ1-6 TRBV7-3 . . TGTGCCAGCAGCTTCCACCCCGATAATTCACCCCTCCACTTT CASSFHPDNSPLHF
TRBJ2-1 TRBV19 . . TGTGCCAGTAGAGCTTGGGAGGCCGATGAGCAGTTCTTC CASRAWEADEQFF
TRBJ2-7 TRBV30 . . TGTGCTTTTGGACAGTCGAGCTCCTACGAGCAGTACTTC CAFGQSSSYEQYF
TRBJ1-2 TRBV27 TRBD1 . TGTGCCAGCAGTTCCGTTCGGGACAGCTATGGCTACACCTTC CASSSVRDSYGYTF
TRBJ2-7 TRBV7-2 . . TGTGCCAGCAGCCAGGAAGGAGGGATTTATACCTACGAGCAGTACTTC CASSQEGGIYTYEQYF
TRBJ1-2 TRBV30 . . TGTGCCTGGAGGCGAGGGGGGAACTATGGCTACACCTTC CAWRRGGNYGYTF
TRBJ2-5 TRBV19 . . TGTGCCAGTAGTATGGCGGGGAGTGGCCTTATGTATACCCAGTACTTC CASSMAGSGLMYTQYF
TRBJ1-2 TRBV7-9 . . TGTGCCAGCAGCTGGGGGGGGGCGACGGCTAACTATGGCTACACCTTC CASSWGGATANYGYTF
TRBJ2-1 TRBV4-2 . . TGTGCCAGCACCAAGGACACAGGACGTTACGGTGAGCAGTTCTTC CASTKDTGRYGEQFF
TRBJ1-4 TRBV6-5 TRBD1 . TGTGCCAGCAGGGCCCGACAGGGATTAAAACTGTTTTTT CASRARQGLKLFF
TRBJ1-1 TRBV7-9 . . TGTGCCAGCAGCCAGAGCACTGAAGCTTTCTTT CASSQSTEAFF